These 27 T cell receptor beta chains were all obtained from the same sample, sequenced in a study of T cell responses to AZD1222 COVID-19 vaccine. The data were produced by immunoSEQ multiplex PCR, yet TCRdb's version contains in-frame clones alone and is incomplete. Of 130,000 or so clones in the sample, around 90% were seen once. The material sequenced was peripheral blood, taken 28 days after the second AZD1222 dose. The receptor set was obtained from an adult who received the AZD1222 COVID-19 vaccine.

The chain recombines TRBV6-5 with TRBJ2-7; no definite D call. From germline, CDR1 is MNHEY and CDR2 SVGAGI. This CDR3 contains 15 residues. The ends were cut back, 2 bases at V and 0 bases at J, with 11 bases in the middle. Here the CDR3 reads CASSYGRPISYEQYF. CDR3 nucleotide sequence: TGTGCCAGCAGTTACGGGCGGCCGATCTCCTACGAGCAGTACTTC.

This sequence joins TRBV6-5 and TRBJ1-1; D uncertain. The V end lost 3 bases, the J end lost 0 bases, and 5 bases lay between the germline ends. Germline V gene data show CDR1 as MNHEY and CDR2 as SVGAGI. The CDR3 is 13 amino acids. For the CDR3, the DNA is TGTGCCAGCAGTTATCGCCTGAACACTGAAGCTTTCTTT. Translation gives CASSYRLNTEAFF.

The CDR3 loop is CASSRGLAGGTGELFF. CDR3 in DNA: TGCGCCAGCAGCCGAGGACTAGCGGGGGGTACCGGGGAGCTGTTTTTT. This chain links TRBV5-1 with TRBJ2-2; 14 nucleotides agree with TRBD2. The CDR3 spans 16 residues. Germline-derived CDR1 and CDR2 are SGHRS and YFSETQ. V lost 4 bases to trimming and J lost 5 bases; unmatched junction nucleotides: 4.

This rearrangement joins TRBV4-2 to TRBJ2-1; no reliable D call. V gave up 0 bases and J gave up 3 bases, with 18 bases separating them. Germline values: CDR1 LGHNA, CDR2 YNFKEQ. The CDR3 has 18 amino acids. This chain's CDR3 is CASSQDGRRGVFYNEQFF. CDR3 DNA: TGTGCCAGCAGCCAAGATGGCCGTCGTGGGGTTTTCTACAATGAGCAGTTCTTC.

In its sample, this clone was seen once. The CDR3 spells CASGLDRENPNTGELFF. CDR3 in DNA: TGCGCCAGCGGATTGGACAGGGAGAATCCTAACACCGGGGAGCTGTTTTTT. This chain links TRBV5-1 with TRBJ2-2; 8 nucleotides line up with TRBD1. J was trimmed by 2 bases and V by 7 bases; bases with no gene match: 13. The CDR3 has 17 residues. CDR1 is SGHRS, CDR2 YFSETQ, per germline.

This rearrangement joins TRBV5-1 to TRBJ1-6; the D gene is possibly TRBD1 (5 bases). Germline CDR1 SGHRS, CDR2 YFSETQ. The CDR3 is 15 amino acids. Trimming pared 0 bases from V and 9 bases from J, leaving 13 bases between. This chain's CDR3 is CASSLDGGEGSPLHF. The DNA for the CDR3 is TGCGCCAGCAGCTTGGATGGAGGGGAAGGTTCACCCCTCCACTTT.

The V gene is TRBV29-1, the J gene TRBJ1-1; 9 positions match TRBD1. Trimming at V came to 3 bases and at J to 4 bases, leaving 9 bases not matched to a gene. The CDR3 runs 15 residues. The germline CDR1 and CDR2 sequences are SQVTM and ANQGSEA. CDR3: CSVDGPGQGFTEAFF. The CDR3 nucleotides are TGCAGCGTTGACGGGCCGGGACAGGGTTTCACTGAAGCTTTCTTT.

The V call is TRBV7-8, the J call TRBJ2-7; 10 positions agree with TRBD1. The junction had 4 bases not matched to a gene; V was cut back by 0 bases and J by 5 bases. Germline V gene sequence: CDR1 SGHVS, CDR2 FQNEAQ. The CDR3 extends over 15 amino acids. The CDR3, as DNA: TGTGCCAGCAGCTTAGCCGGGACAGGGGACCACGAGCAGTACTTC. Encoded protein: CASSLAGTGDHEQYF.

The chain is built from TRBV5-4 and TRBJ2-2; D tentatively reads TRBD1 or TRBD2 (6 bases each). This CDR3 region has 16 residues. V was shortened by 4 bases and J by 0 bases, with 13 bases between the two germline ends. The germline CDR1 and CDR2 sequences are SGHNT and YYREEE (reference sequence). CDR3 sequence (DNA): TGTGCCAGCAGCGAACCGGGGGCGTCGAACACCGGGGAGCTGTTTTTT. Protein sequence: CASSEPGASNTGELFF.

This clone occurred a few times. This chain connects TRBV5-1 to TRBJ1-4; 9 bases match TRBD1. CDR1 and CDR2 from the germline V gene are SGHRS and YFSETQ. V was clipped by 4 bases and J by 0 bases; unmatched bases: 7. The CDR3 loop spans 17 amino acids. The CDR3 nucleotides read TGCGCCAGCAGCATGGGGACAGGGCCGTCAACTAATGAAAAACTGTTTTTT. Translating gives CASSMGTGPSTNEKLFF.

CDR3 nucleotide sequence: TGTGCCAGTAGTGGACAGGGAAGCGGCTACACCTTC. Residues: CASSGQGSGYTF. The chain is built from TRBV19 and TRBJ1-2; TRBD1 matches 8 bases. The CDR3 consists of 12 residues. Trimming removed 5 bases from V and 8 bases from J; junction bases left unmatched: 4. Germline values: CDR1 LNHDA, CDR2 SQIVND (reference sequence).

This clone was seen only once. This chain uses TRBV6-2 or TRBV6-3 with TRBJ1-1; TRBD1 is a possible D gene (5 bases). The V gene's germline CDR1 is MNHEY and CDR2 SVGEGT. V was trimmed by 1 base and J by 5 bases, leaving 8 bases between them. CDR3 length: 13 amino acids. CDR3 bases: TGTGCCAGCAGTTACTTAGGGGAGACTGAAGCTTTCTTT. It specifies CASSYLGETEAFF.

This chain uses TRBV7-3 with TRBJ2-2; D is perhaps TRBD2 (6 bases). V gave up 5 bases and J gave up 5 bases, with 18 bases separating them. There are 16 residues in the CDR3. Per the germline V gene, CDR1 is SGHTA and CDR2 is FQGTGA. CDR3 nucleotide sequence: TGTGCCAGCAGCCCACCAGGAGGGAAAGAGACCGGGGAGCTGTTTTTT. This codes for CASSPPGGKETGELFF.

This clone was picked up one time. The rearrangement joins TRBV19 to TRBJ2-5, with 9 positions matching TRBD1. The CDR3 extends over 15 amino acids. Per the germline V gene, CDR1 is LNHDA and CDR2 is SQIVND (reference sequence). J lost 4 bases, V lost 6 bases, and 9 bases had no gene match. CDR3 region: CASSPGGTGRETQYF. CDR3 DNA sequence: TGTGCCAGTAGCCCAGGAGGGACAGGGAGAGAGACCCAGTACTTC.

This clone came up a few times. The chain uses TRBV6-1 and TRBJ1-2; D not certain. CDR3 length: 10 amino acids. V was shortened by 3 bases and J by 8 bases, with 4 bases between the two germline ends. The germline V gene encodes CDR1 MNHNS and CDR2 SASEGT. CDR3 bases: TGTGCCAGCAGTGAGGTAGGCTACACCTTC. Residues: CASSEVGYTF.

The chain links TRBV30 to TRBJ2-3; 10 bases align to TRBD2. The junction had 6 bases not matched to a gene; V was cut back by 5 bases and J by 4 bases. Germline CDR1 GTSNPN, CDR2 SVGIG (reference sequence). The CDR3 extends over 14 amino acids. The CDR3 region is CAWGLAVRADTQYF. The DNA of the CDR3 is TGTGCCTGGGGACTAGCGGTGCGTGCAGATACGCAGTATTTT.

The chain employs TRBV5-1 and TRBJ1-6; no reliable D call. V was pared by 0 bases and J by 7 bases, with 8 bases between. This CDR3 spans 14 amino acids. Germline V gene data show CDR1 as SGHRS and CDR2 as YFSETQ. DNA of the CDR3: TGCGCCAGCAGCTTGGCTGACTCCAATTCACCCCTCCACTTT. Protein product: CASSLADSNSPLHF.

Only one count was recorded for this clone. This chain connects TRBV28 to TRBJ1-5; no clear D gene. Germline CDR1 and CDR2: MDHEN and SYDVKM. V lost 4 bases and J 1 base, leaving 14 bases between the germline ends. There are 16 residues in the CDR3. In DNA form, the CDR3 reads TGTGCCAGCAGTTCCAATGACAAGCCCAGCAATCAGCCCCAGCATTTT. As protein: CASSSNDKPSNQPQHF. Together with reference TRBV28 and TRBJ1-5, the CDR3 gives the full variable domain: DVKVTQSSRYLVKRTGEKVFLECVQDMDHENMFWYRQDPGLGLRLIYFSYDVKMKEKGDIPEGYSVSREKKERFSLILESASTNQTSMYLCASSSNDKPSNQPQHFGDGTRLSIL.

This chain uses TRBV5-1 with TRBJ2-2; TRBD1 might be the D (5 bases). This CDR3 contains 14 residues. V lost 4 bases to trimming and J lost 2 bases, with 9 bases between them. Germline V lookup: CDR1 SGHRS, CDR2 YFSETQ. The CDR3: CASSLGHNTGELFF. The CDR3 nucleotides are TGCGCCAGCAGCCTAGGACACAACACCGGGGAGCTGTTTTTT.

The chain couples TRBV27 to TRBJ2-1; no reliable D call. V lost 3 bases to trimming and J lost 5 bases, with 5 bases between them. CDR1 and CDR2 (germline): MNHEY, SMNVEV (reference sequence). CDR3 length: 12 amino acids. CDR3 amino acids: CASSFGHNEQFF. The CDR3 bases are TGTGCCAGCAGTTTTGGTCACAATGAGCAGTTCTTC.

Only one count was recorded for this clone. The gene calls are TRBV4-2 and TRBJ1-4; D remains ambiguous. The CDR3 is 14 amino acids. V was clipped by 8 bases and J by 3 bases, with 13 bases between them. Germline CDR1 is LGHNA and CDR2 is YNFKEQ. CDR3 residues: CASAQRAANEKLFF. The CDR3 bases are TGTGCCAGCGCCCAAAGGGCAGCTAATGAAAAACTGTTTTTT.

The chain couples TRBV12-3 or TRBV12-4 to TRBJ1-2, with D maybe TRBD1 (5 bases). The ends were cut back, 5 bases at V and 3 bases at J, with 10 bases in the middle. CDR3 size: 13 residues. CDR3 DNA: TGTGCCAGCAGTGCCGGACAAGACTATGGCTACACCTTC. This encodes CASSAGQDYGYTF.

This chain uses TRBV5-1 with TRBJ2-1, with D unclear. V was trimmed by 0 bases and J by 6 bases, leaving 7 bases between them. The germline CDR1 and CDR2 sequences are SGHRS and YFSETQ. This CDR3 spans 13 amino acids. Here the CDR3 reads CASSLEAGNEQFF. Here the CDR3 DNA reads TGCGCCAGCAGCTTGGAGGCAGGCAATGAGCAGTTCTTC.

This chain uses TRBV3-1 (or the pseudogene TRBV3-2) with TRBJ1-3; maybe TRBD1 (6 bases). The CDR3 contains 14 residues. CDR1 LGHDT and CDR2 YNNKEL come from the germline V gene (reference sequence). V was cut by 4 bases and J by 4 bases, with 11 bases left in between. This CDR3 reads CASSRAGQGNTIYF. The CDR3 DNA reads as TGTGCCAGCAGCCGGGCAGGACAGGGAAACACCATATATTTT.

The chain uses TRBV11-3 and TRBJ1-5, with D unclear. The V gene lost 1 base and the J gene lost 6 bases, with 4 bases spanning the gap. From germline, CDR1 is SGHNT and CDR2 YENEEA. The CDR3 is 12 amino acids. In nucleotides, the CDR3 is TGTGCCAGCAGCTTAGGGGGTCAGCCCCAGCATTTT. Its protein product is CASSLGGQPQHF. Filled out from reference TRBV11-3 and TRBJ1-5, the complete variable domain reads EAGVVQSPRYKIIEKKQPVAFWCNPISGHNTLYWYLQNLGQGPELLIRYENEEAVDDSQLPKDRFSAERLKGVDSTLKIQPAELGDSAVYLCASSLGGQPQHFGDGTRLSIL.

In its sample, this clone was seen once. The rearrangement links TRBV3-1 (or the pseudogene TRBV3-2) to TRBJ2-7; D gene uncertain. Trimming took off 2 bases at V and 8 bases at J, with 7 bases between the two ends. Per germline, CDR1 LGHDT and CDR2 YNNKEL (reference sequence). The CDR3 loop spans 11 amino acids. The CDR3 here is CASSQQVQQYF. In nucleotides, the CDR3 is TGTGCCAGCAGCCAACAAGTGCAGCAGTACTTC.

This chain connects TRBV19 to TRBJ1-5; D is unclear. Between the trimmed V and J ends, which lost 1 base and 5 bases, there was a span of 3 bases. Germline V gene lookup returns CDR1 LNHDA and CDR2 SQIVND (reference sequence). The CDR3 has 12 residues. CDR3 sequence: CASSIVDQPQHF. DNA for the CDR3: TGTGCCAGTAGTATAGTAGATCAGCCCCAGCATTTT. Drawing the rest from reference TRBV19 and TRBJ1-5, the complete variable domain is DGGITQSPKYLFRKEGQNVTLSCEQNLNHDAMYWYRQDPGQGLRLIYYSQIVNDFQKGDIAEGYSVSREKKESFPLTVTSAQKNPTAFYLCASSIVDQPQHFGDGTRLSIL.